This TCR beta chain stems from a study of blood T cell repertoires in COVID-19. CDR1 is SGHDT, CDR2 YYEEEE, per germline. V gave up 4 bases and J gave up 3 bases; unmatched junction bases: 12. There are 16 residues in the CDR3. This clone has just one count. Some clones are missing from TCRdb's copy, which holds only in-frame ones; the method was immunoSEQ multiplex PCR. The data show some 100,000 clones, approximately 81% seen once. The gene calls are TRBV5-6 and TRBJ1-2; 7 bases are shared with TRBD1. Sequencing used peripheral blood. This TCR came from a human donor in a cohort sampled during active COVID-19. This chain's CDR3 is CASSTYRGAQYYGYTF. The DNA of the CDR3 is TGTGCCAGCAGCACCTACAGGGGCGCGCAGTACTATGGCTACACCTTC.